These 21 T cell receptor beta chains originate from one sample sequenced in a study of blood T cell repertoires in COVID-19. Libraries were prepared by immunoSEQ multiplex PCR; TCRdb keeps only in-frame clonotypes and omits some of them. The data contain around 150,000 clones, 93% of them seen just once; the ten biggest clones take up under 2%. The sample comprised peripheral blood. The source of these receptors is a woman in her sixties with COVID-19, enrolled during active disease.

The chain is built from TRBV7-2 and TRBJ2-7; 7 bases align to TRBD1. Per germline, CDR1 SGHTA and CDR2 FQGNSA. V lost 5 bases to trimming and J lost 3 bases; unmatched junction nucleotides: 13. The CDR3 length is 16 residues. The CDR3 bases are TGTGCCAGCAGCCTGATGAGACAGGGAGTAAACTACGAGCAGTACTTC. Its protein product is CASSLMRQGVNYEQYF.

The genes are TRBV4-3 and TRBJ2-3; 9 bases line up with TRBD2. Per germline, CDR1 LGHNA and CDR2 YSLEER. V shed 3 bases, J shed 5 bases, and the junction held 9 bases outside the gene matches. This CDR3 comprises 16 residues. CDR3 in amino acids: CASSQSPGLAIDTQYF. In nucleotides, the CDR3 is TGCGCCAGCAGCCAGTCTCCGGGACTAGCTATAGATACGCAGTATTTT.

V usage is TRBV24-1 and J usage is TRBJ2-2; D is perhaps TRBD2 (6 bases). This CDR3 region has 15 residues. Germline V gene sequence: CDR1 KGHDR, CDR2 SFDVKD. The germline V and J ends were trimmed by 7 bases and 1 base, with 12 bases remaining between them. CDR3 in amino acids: CATRGVGGNTGELFF. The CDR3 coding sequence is TGTGCCACCAGGGGGGTCGGGGGGAACACCGGGGAGCTGTTTTTT.

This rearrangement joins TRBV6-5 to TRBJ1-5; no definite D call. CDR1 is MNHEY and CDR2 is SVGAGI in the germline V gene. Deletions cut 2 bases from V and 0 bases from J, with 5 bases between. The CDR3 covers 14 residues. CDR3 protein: CASSYSNSNQPQHF. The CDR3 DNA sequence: TGTGCCAGCAGTTACAGCAATAGCAATCAGCCCCAGCATTTT.

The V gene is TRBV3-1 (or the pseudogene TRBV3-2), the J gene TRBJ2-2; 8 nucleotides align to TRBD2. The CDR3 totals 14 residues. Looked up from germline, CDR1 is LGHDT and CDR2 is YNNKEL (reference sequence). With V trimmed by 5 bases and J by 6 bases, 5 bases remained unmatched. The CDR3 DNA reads TGTGCCAGCAGCGCGTGGACTAGCTCCGGGGAGCTGTTTTTT. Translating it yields CASSAWTSSGELFF.

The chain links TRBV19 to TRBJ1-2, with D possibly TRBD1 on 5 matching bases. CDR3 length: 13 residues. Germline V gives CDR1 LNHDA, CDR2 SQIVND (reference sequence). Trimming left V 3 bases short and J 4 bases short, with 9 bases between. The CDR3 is CASSILGVYGYTF. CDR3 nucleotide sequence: TGTGCCAGTAGTATTTTAGGGGTCTATGGCTACACCTTC. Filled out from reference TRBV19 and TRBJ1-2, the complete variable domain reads DGGITQSPKYLFRKEGQNVTLSCEQNLNHDAMYWYRQDPGQGLRLIYYSQIVNDFQKGDIAEGYSVSREKKESFPLTVTSAQKNPTAFYLCASSILGVYGYTFGSGTRLTVV.

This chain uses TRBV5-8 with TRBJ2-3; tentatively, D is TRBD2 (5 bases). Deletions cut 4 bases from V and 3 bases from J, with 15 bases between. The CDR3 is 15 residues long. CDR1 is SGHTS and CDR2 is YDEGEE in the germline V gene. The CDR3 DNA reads TGTGCCAGCAGCCCGGGGTCGGGTTGGACAGATACGCAGTATTTT. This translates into CASSPGSGWTDTQYF.

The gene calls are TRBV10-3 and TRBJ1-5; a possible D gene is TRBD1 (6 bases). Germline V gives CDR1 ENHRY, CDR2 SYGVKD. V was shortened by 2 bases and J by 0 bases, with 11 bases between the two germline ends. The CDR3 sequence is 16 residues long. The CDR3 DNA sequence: TGTGCCATCAGTGAGCGATCAGGGGATAGCAATCAGCCCCAGCATTTT. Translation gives CAISERSGDSNQPQHF.

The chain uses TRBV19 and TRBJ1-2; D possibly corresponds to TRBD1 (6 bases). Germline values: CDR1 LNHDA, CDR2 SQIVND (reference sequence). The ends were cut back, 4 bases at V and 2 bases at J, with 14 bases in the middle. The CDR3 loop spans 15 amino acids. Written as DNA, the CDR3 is TGTGCCAGTAGTAGACCGACAGGCGGCAACTATGGCTACACCTTC. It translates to CASSRPTGGNYGYTF.

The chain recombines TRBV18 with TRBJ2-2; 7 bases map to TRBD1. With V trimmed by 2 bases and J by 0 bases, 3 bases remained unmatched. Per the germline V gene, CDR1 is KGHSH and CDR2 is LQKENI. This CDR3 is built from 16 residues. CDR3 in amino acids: CASSPNRGSNTGELFF. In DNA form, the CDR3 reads TGTGCCAGCTCACCAAACAGGGGCTCGAACACCGGGGAGCTGTTTTTT.

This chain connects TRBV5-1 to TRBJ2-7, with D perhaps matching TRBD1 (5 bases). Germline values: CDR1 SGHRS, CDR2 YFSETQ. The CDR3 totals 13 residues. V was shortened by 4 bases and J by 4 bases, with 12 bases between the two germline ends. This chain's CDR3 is CASSKTDSYEQYF. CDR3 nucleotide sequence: TGCGCCAGCAGCAAAACAGACAGTTACGAGCAGTACTTC.

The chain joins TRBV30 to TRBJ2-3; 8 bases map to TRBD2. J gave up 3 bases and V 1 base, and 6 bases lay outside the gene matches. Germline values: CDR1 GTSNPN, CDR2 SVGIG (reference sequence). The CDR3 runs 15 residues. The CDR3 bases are TGTGCCTGGAGTGCCCGGGGGGGCGGGACAGATACGCAGTATTTT. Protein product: CAWSARGGGTDTQYF.

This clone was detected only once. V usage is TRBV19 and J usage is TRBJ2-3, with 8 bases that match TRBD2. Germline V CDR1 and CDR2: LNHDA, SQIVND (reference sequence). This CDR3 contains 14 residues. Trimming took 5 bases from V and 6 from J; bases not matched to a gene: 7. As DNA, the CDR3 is TGTGCCAGTAGTGAGGCGGGGGGCCGGGATACGCAGTATTTT. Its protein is CASSEAGGRDTQYF.

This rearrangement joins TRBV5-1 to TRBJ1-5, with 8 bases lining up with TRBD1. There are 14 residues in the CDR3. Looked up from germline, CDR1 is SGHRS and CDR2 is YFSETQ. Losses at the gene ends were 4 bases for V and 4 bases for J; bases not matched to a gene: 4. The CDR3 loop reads CASSDGQGNQPQHF. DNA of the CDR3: TGCGCCAGCAGCGACGGACAGGGAAATCAGCCCCAGCATTTT.

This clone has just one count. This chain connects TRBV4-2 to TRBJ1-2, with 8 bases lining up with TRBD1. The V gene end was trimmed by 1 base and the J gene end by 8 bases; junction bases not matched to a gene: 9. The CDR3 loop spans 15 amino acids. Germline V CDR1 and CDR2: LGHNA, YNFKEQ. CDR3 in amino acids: CASSQAGQGGEGYTF. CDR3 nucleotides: TGTGCCAGCAGCCAAGCTGGACAGGGAGGTGAAGGCTACACCTTC.

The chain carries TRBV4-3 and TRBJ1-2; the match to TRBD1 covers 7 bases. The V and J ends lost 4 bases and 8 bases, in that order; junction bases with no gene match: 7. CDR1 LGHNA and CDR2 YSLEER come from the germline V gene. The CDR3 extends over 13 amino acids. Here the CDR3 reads CASSRRQGSGYTF. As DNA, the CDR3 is TGCGCCAGCAGCCGGCGACAGGGTAGCGGCTACACCTTC.

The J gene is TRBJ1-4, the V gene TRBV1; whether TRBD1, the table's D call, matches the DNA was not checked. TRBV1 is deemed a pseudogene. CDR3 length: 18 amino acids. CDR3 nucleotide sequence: TGCACCAGCAGCCCCCCCGGACAGGGGGAAGGGACTAATGAAAAACTGTTTTTT. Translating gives CTSSPPGQGEGTNEKLFF.

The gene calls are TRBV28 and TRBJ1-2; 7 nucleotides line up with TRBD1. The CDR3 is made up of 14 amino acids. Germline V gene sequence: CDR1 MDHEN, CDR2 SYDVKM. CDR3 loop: CSVQGRDWLYGYTF. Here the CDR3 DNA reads TGTTCCGTACAGGGGCGAGATTGGCTCTATGGCTACACCTTC.

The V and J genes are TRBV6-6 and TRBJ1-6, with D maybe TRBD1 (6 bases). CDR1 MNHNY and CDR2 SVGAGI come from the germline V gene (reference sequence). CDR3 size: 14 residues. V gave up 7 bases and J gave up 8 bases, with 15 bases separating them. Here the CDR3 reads CASMSGVGDSPLHF. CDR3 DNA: TGTGCCAGCATGTCAGGGGTTGGAGATTCACCCCTCCACTTT.

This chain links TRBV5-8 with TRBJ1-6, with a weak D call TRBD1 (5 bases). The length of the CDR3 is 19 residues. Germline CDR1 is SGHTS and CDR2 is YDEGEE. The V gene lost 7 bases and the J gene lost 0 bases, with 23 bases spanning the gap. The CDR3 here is CASPAEGSSPSSYNSPLHF. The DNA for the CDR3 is TGTGCCAGCCCCGCGGAGGGGTCATCCCCCAGCTCCTATAATTCACCCCTCCACTTT. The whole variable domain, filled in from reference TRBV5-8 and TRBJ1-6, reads EAGVTQSPTHLIKTRGQQATLRCSPISGHTSVYWYQQALGLGLQFLLWYDEGEERNRGNFPPRFSGRQFPNYSSELNVNALELEDSALYLCASPAEGSSPSSYNSPLHFGNGTRLTVT.

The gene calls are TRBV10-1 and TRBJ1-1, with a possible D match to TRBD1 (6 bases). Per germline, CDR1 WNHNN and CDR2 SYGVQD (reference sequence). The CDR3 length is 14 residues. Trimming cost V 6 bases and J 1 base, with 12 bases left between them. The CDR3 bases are TGCGCCAGCAGATCCGGGACACCGAACACTGAAGCTTTCTTT. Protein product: CASRSGTPNTEAFF.